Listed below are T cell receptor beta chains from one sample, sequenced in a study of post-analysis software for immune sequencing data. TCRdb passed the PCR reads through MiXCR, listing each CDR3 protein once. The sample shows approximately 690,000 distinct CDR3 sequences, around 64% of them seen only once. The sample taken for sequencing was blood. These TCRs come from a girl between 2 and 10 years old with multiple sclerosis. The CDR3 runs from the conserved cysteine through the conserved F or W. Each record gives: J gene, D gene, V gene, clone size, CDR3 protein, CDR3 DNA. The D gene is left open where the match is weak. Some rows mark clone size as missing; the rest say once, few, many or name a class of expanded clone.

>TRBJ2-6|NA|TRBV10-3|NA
CAISDPGNSGANVLTF
TGTGCCATCAGTGATCCAGGGAACTCTGGGGCCAACGTCCTGACTTTC
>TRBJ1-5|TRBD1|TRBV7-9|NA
CASSPLGTVNQPQHF
TGTGCCAGCAGCCCACTCGGGACAGTCAATCAGCCCCAGCATTTT
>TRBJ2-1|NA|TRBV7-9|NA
CASSLLRASSYNEQFF
TGTGCCAGCAGCTTACTTCGCGCGAGCTCCTACAATGAGCAGTTCTTC
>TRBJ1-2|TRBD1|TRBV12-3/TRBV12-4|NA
CASSDTTGVADGYTF
TGTGCCAGCAGTGACACGACAGGGGTTGCCGACGGCTACACCTTC
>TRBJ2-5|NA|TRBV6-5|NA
CASSYGGLGETQYF
TGTGCCAGCAGTTACGGGGGCTTGGGGGAGACCCAGTACTTC
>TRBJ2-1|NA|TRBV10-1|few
CASSEGGPSYNEQFF
TGCGCCAGCAGTGAGGGAGGGCCCTCCTACAATGAGCAGTTCTTC
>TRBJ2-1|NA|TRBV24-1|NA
CATSGSTTDYNEQFF
TGTGCCACCAGTGGTTCAACGACGGACTACAATGAGCAGTTCTTC
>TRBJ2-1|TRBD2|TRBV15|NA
CATSSGGPRAFF
TGTGCCACGTCTAGCGGGGGACCCCGGGCGTTCTTC
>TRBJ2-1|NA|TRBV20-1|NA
CSARDGKGQGTYNEQFF
TGCAGTGCTAGAGATGGGAAGGGGCAGGGAACCTACAATGAGCAGTTCTTC
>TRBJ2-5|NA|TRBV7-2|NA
CASSLDRGGEETQYF
TGTGCCAGCAGCTTAGATAGGGGGGGAGAAGAGACCCAGTACTTC
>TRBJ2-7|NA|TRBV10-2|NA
CASSGSSGYEQYF
TGCGCCAGCAGTGGGAGTAGCGGCTACGAGCAGTACTTC
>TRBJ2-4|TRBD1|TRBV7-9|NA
CASSLSTGAKNIQYF
TGTGCCAGCAGCTTATCGACAGGGGCCAAAAACATTCAGTACTTC
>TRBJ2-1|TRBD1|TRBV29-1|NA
CSVEDLVGDRVGLRGNEQFF
TGCAGCGTTGAAGATCTCGTTGGTGACAGGGTAGGGCTAAGAGGGAATGAGCAGTTCTTC
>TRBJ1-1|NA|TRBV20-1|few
CSASRGGDTEAFF
TGCAGTGCTAGCAGGGGAGGGGACACTGAAGCTTTCTTT
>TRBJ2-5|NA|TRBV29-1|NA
CSILGPGVQETQYF
TGCAGCATCCTGGGCCCTGGGGTTCAGGAGACCCAGTACTTC
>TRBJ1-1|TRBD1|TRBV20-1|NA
CSASQRNRGNTEAFF
TGCAGTGCTAGCCAAAGGAACAGGGGTAACACTGAAGCTTTCTTT
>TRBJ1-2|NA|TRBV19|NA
CASSVRNRNYGYTF
TGTGCCAGTAGTGTACGGAACCGAAACTATGGCTACACCTTC
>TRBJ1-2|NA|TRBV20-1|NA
CSARDPGREDGYTF
TGCAGTGCTAGAGATCCGGGCAGGGAGGATGGCTACACCTTC
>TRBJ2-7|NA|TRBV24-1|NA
CATSDFYEQYF
TGTGCCACCAGTGATTTCTACGAGCAGTACTTC
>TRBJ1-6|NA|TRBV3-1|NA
CASSQALSLGSPLHF
TGTGCCAGCAGCCAAGCGCTCTCTCTAGGTTCACCCCTCCACTTT
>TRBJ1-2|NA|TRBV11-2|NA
CASSPPGATGANYGYTF
TGTGCCAGCAGCCCCCCGGGGGCGACTGGAGCTAACTATGGCTACACCTTC
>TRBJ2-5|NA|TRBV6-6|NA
CASSSRATQYF
TGTGCCAGCAGTTCCAGGGCGACCCAGTACTTC
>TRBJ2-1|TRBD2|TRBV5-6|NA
CASSPTSGRFSYNEQFF
TGTGCCAGCAGCCCAACTAGCGGGAGGTTCTCCTACAATGAGCAGTTCTTC
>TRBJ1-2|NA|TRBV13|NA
CASSSSQQGFLGGYTF
TGTGCCAGCAGCTCCTCCCAGCAGGGCTTCTTAGGAGGCTACACCTTC
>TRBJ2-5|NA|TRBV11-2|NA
CASPLRGEQYF
TGTGCCAGTCCCCTCCGGGGTGAGCAGTACTTC
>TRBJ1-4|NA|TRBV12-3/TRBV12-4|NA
CASSFRGQREKLFF
TGTGCCAGCAGTTTCCGGGGGCAGAGGGAAAAACTGTTTTTT
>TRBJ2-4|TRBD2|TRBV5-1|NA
CASSLVASGRDIQYF
TGCGCCAGCAGCTTGGTTGCTAGCGGGAGAGACATTCAGTACTTT
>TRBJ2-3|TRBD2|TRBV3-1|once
CASSPRAGGDPDTQYF
TGTGCCAGCAGCCCCCGGGCGGGGGGGGATCCAGATACGCAGTATTTT
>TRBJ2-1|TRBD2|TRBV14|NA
CASSPRSGLGYNEQFF
TGTGCCAGCAGCCCGCGTAGCGGGCTAGGTTACAATGAGCAGTTCTTC
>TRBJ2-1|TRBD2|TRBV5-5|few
CASSRGGADYNEQFF
TGTGCCAGCAGCCGCGGGGGGGCCGACTACAATGAGCAGTTCTTC
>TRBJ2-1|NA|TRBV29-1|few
CSVENYGGFTDNEQFF
TGCAGCGTTGAAAATTATGGGGGGTTCACGGACAATGAGCAGTTCTTC
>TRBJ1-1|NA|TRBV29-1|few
CSVRTWTVMNTEAFF
TGCAGCGTGCGAACCTGGACTGTTATGAACACTGAAGCTTTCTTT
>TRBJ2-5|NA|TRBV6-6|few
CASTHPQETQYF
TGTGCCAGCACCCATCCCCAAGAGACCCAGTACTTC
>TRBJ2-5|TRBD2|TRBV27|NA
CASSFPDSGRFETQYF
TGTGCCAGCAGTTTCCCCGATAGCGGGAGGTTTGAGACCCAGTACTTC
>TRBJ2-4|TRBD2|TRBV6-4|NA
CASSPTSGKNIQYF
TGTGCCAGCAGCCCGACTAGCGGGAAAAACATTCAGTACTTC
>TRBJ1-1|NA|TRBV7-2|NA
CASSLTGANTEAFF
TGTGCCAGCAGTTTAACGGGGGCTAACACTGAAGCTTTCTTT
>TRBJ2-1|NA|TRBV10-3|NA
CAVTGYNEQFF
TGTGCCGTAACAGGGTACAATGAGCAGTTCTTC
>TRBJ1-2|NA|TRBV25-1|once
CASSGARGINYGYTF
TGTGCCAGCAGTGGGGCTAGAGGGATTAACTATGGCTACACCTTC
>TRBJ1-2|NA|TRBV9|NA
CASSVGWERDGYTF
TGTGCCAGCAGCGTAGGATGGGAAAGGGATGGCTACACCTTC
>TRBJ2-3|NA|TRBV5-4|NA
CAFGSGITDTQYF
TGTGCCTTTGGCAGCGGAATTACAGATACGCAGTATTTT
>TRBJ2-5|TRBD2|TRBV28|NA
CASSRSWNSGGTPETQYF
TGTGCCAGCAGTCGCTCTTGGAATAGCGGGGGAACCCCCGAGACCCAGTACTTC
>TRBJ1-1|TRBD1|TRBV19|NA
CASSAQGLDTEAFF
TGTGCCAGTAGTGCACAGGGGCTGGACACTGAAGCTTTCTTT
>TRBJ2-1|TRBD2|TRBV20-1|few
CSGAGQGIHEQFF
TGCAGTGGAGCGGGGCAGGGAATACATGAGCAGTTCTTC
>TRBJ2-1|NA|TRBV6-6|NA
CASSKSSDEQFF
TGTGCCAGCAGTAAGTCTAGCGACGAGCAGTTCTTC
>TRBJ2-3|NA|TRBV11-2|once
CASSLGGRMRTDTQYF
TGTGCCAGCAGCTTAGGTGGAAGGATGAGGACAGATACGCAGTATTTT
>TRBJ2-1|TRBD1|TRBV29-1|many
CSVPYRQGSEQFF
TGCAGCGTTCCCTACCGACAGGGCAGTGAGCAGTTCTTC
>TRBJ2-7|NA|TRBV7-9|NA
CASSLAGPQYEQYF
TGTGCCAGCAGCTTAGCCGGGCCCCAATACGAGCAGTACTTC
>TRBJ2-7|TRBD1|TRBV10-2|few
CASSRPGQDTYEQYF
TGCGCCAGTAGTCGCCCGGGACAGGATACCTACGAGCAGTACTTC
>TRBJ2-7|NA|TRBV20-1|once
CSAGIPSAEGDYEQYF
TGCAGTGCTGGTATTCCATCCGCAGAGGGTGACTACGAGCAGTACTTC
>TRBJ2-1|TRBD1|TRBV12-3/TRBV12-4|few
CASSLEGAHNEQFF
TGTGCCAGCAGTTTAGAGGGGGCCCACAATGAGCAGTTCTTC
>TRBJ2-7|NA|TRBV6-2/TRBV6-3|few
CAPVAEYTYEQYF
TGTGCCCCTGTGGCCGAATATACCTACGAGCAGTACTTC
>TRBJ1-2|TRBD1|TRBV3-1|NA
CASSPFGQGYGYTF
TGTGCCAGCAGCCCCTTCGGACAGGGATATGGCTACACCTTC
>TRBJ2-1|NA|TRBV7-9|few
CASRSNRDRYNEQFF
TGTGCCAGCAGATCCAACAGGGATAGGTACAATGAGCAGTTCTTC
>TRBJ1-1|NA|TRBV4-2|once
CASSQVPAGVTEAFF
TGTGCCAGCAGCCAAGTTCCGGCAGGCGTCACTGAAGCTTTCTTT
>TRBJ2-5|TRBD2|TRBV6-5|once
CASSSSGRQETQYF
TGTGCCAGCAGTTCCAGCGGGAGACAAGAGACCCAGTACTTC
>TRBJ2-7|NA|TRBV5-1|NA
CASSLAFGYSYEQYF
TGCGCCAGCAGCTTGGCCTTCGGGTATTCCTACGAGCAGTACTTC
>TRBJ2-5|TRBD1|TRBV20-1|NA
CSARMGTGQETQYF
TGCAGTGCTAGAATGGGGACAGGTCAAGAGACCCAGTACTTC
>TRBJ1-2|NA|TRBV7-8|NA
CASSPPGHYGYTF
TGTGCCAGCAGCCCTCCGGGCCACTATGGCTACACCTTC
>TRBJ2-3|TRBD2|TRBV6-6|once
CASSYSSLAGADTQYF
TGTGCCAGCAGTTACTCGAGTCTAGCGGGGGCAGATACGCAGTATTTT
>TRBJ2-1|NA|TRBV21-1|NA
CASSGARARMGVYNEQFF
TGTGCCAGCAGCGGGGCGAGGGCCCGCATGGGCGTATACAATGAGCAGTTCTTC